A selection of T cell receptor beta chains follows, all from one sample in a study of cytotoxic CD8 clonotypes in ibrutinib-treated CLL. The protocol was immunoSEQ multiplex PCR, while the TCRdb copy is restricted to in-frame clones and leaves out a portion. The sample lists fewer than 90,000 clones; just over 85% were seen once. Material: PBMCs, obtained before ibrutinib treatment. Receptors originate from a human donor with chronic lymphocytic leukemia. The conserved cysteine and the conserved F or W are not part of the CDR3 here. The order of the fields is J gene, V gene, clone size, CDR3 protein. Clone size, where shown, is once, few, many, or a class for clones that have expanded.

j_call: TRBJ2-1
v_call: TRBV15
clone_size: -
cdr3_aa: ATSRDPGQGTVDEQF

j_call: TRBJ2-5
v_call: TRBV11-3
clone_size: -
cdr3_aa: ASSPRTSDQETQY

j_call: TRBJ2-7
v_call: TRBV7-3
clone_size: -
cdr3_aa: ASSIEQGPYEQY

j_call: TRBJ2-7
v_call: TRBV10-3
clone_size: -
cdr3_aa: AISEGSAYEQY

j_call: TRBJ1-5
v_call: TRBV28
clone_size: -
cdr3_aa: ASSLGEESQPQH

j_call: TRBJ2-1
v_call: TRBV7-6
clone_size: -
cdr3_aa: ASSLVSIGVSYNEQF

j_call: TRBJ2-1
v_call: TRBV5-4
clone_size: -
cdr3_aa: ASSLGQSYNEQF

j_call: TRBJ1-1
v_call: TRBV19
clone_size: -
cdr3_aa: ASSIPGEAEAF

j_call: TRBJ2-7
v_call: TRBV7-9
clone_size: few
cdr3_aa: ASSPRQGLGVEQY

j_call: TRBJ1-2
v_call: TRBV28
clone_size: -
cdr3_aa: ASSLDVGGGQYGYT

j_call: TRBJ2-1
v_call: TRBV4-1
clone_size: -
cdr3_aa: ASSQDRLGNNEQF

j_call: TRBJ1-1
v_call: TRBV18
clone_size: -
cdr3_aa: ASSPTMDRPRGAF

j_call: TRBJ2-2
v_call: TRBV30
clone_size: few
cdr3_aa: AWSVAGTENTGELF

j_call: TRBJ1-5
v_call: TRBV6-6
clone_size: -
cdr3_aa: ASSYGDRGRNQPQH

j_call: TRBJ2-1
v_call: TRBV5-6
clone_size: once
cdr3_aa: ASSTRGGGSYNEQF

j_call: TRBJ2-2
v_call: TRBV7-9
clone_size: -
cdr3_aa: ASSSVGQGTTGELF

j_call: TRBJ2-7
v_call: TRBV28
clone_size: -
cdr3_aa: ASSTPRRHYEQY

j_call: TRBJ1-3
v_call: TRBV27
clone_size: -
cdr3_aa: ASSPGGGNTIY

j_call: TRBJ1-5
v_call: TRBV7-9
clone_size: once
cdr3_aa: ASSLPGQPQH

j_call: TRBJ2-7
v_call: TRBV4-1
clone_size: -
cdr3_aa: ASSQTTTYEQY

j_call: TRBJ1-4
v_call: TRBV6-6
clone_size: few
cdr3_aa: ASSYSPEKLF

j_call: TRBJ1-4
v_call: TRBV18
clone_size: -
cdr3_aa: ASSSTGTGNEKLF

j_call: TRBJ2-2
v_call: TRBV9
clone_size: -
cdr3_aa: ASSVEGLAGVGNTGELF

j_call: TRBJ2-7
v_call: TRBV5-8
clone_size: -
cdr3_aa: ASSPRTGRYEQY

j_call: TRBJ2-7
v_call: TRBV7-8
clone_size: -
cdr3_aa: ASSFRGGGTSNEQY

j_call: TRBJ1-1
v_call: TRBV6-5
clone_size: -
cdr3_aa: ASSYQGAVGTEAF

j_call: TRBJ2-7
v_call: TRBV19
clone_size: -
cdr3_aa: ASSTGWGSYEQY

j_call: TRBJ1-1
v_call: TRBV28
clone_size: few
cdr3_aa: ASSYHPMSPEAF

j_call: TRBJ1-2
v_call: TRBV30
clone_size: -
cdr3_aa: AWHHGPYGYT

j_call: TRBJ2-7
v_call: TRBV30
clone_size: -
cdr3_aa: AWSTGTDSSYEQY

j_call: TRBJ2-7
v_call: TRBV18
clone_size: -
cdr3_aa: ASSPPSSIEQY

j_call: TRBJ2-3
v_call: TRBV15
clone_size: -
cdr3_aa: ATSRFQTGTSVLQY

j_call: TRBJ2-7
v_call: TRBV18
clone_size: once
cdr3_aa: ASSPDRVNHEQY

j_call: TRBJ2-7
v_call: TRBV4-2
clone_size: few
cdr3_aa: ASSPGLAGSSYEQY

j_call: TRBJ1-2
v_call: TRBV28
clone_size: -
cdr3_aa: ASSPTPQGAGYT

j_call: TRBJ1-4
v_call: TRBV7-9
clone_size: -
cdr3_aa: ASSEGRTTNEKLF

j_call: TRBJ2-7
v_call: TRBV6-5
clone_size: -
cdr3_aa: ASTGQGTYEQY

j_call: TRBJ2-7
v_call: TRBV5-8
clone_size: once
cdr3_aa: ASSLAAVREQY

j_call: TRBJ2-1
v_call: TRBV27
clone_size: -
cdr3_aa: ASSFFWDNEQF

j_call: TRBJ2-7
v_call: TRBV6-5
clone_size: -
cdr3_aa: ASSPSYEQY

j_call: TRBJ2-2
v_call: TRBV4-2
clone_size: -
cdr3_aa: ASSHPGQGNTGELF

j_call: TRBJ2-7
v_call: TRBV2
clone_size: -
cdr3_aa: ASSEDRGSYEQY

j_call: TRBJ1-1
v_call: TRBV6-4
clone_size: once
cdr3_aa: ASSTDGSRAEAF

j_call: TRBJ2-1
v_call: TRBV7-3
clone_size: -
cdr3_aa: ASSPPAVSDFGNEQF

j_call: TRBJ1-3
v_call: TRBV27
clone_size: -
cdr3_aa: ASSIPPGYRGNTIY

j_call: TRBJ2-7
v_call: TRBV2
clone_size: -
cdr3_aa: ASNNDLSHEQY

j_call: TRBJ2-1
v_call: TRBV6-5
clone_size: -
cdr3_aa: ASSWGQVISNEQF

j_call: TRBJ2-7
v_call: TRBV9
clone_size: -
cdr3_aa: ASSARDGRTYEQY

j_call: TRBJ2-5
v_call: TRBV7-9
clone_size: few
cdr3_aa: ASSRDRQETQY

j_call: TRBJ2-2
v_call: TRBV30
clone_size: -
cdr3_aa: AWGQGAGELF